The present T cell receptor (beta chain) was sequenced within a study of shared clonotypes between healthy human individuals. PCR replicates performed on unsorted PBMC used approximately 320 ng DNA, 29,000 or so T cell genomes. Original processing methods: As immunoSEQ supplied junction-only sequences (without quality scores), filtering differed. Using immunoSEQ multiplex PCR, the repertoire was profiled, and TCRdb retains in-frame clones only, with some absent. The D gene and trimming were derived from the DNA, and the V and J assignments and clone size from that table. The table records 450,000 to 500,000 clones, approximately 78% of them present only once. CDR3 length: 15 residues. CDR1 and CDR2 (germline): MDHEN, SYDVKM. Trimming shortened V by 3 bases and J by 6 bases, and 17 bases separated the two germline ends.

The receptor's source is a woman in her 40s in good health. Some clones in this sample may be carry-over from other donors' samples. The sequenced material came from PBMCs. The chain couples TRBV28 to TRBJ2-5; D is possibly TRBD1 or TRBD2 (6 bases each). The CDR3 region is CASSFKQGGVQTQYF. The CDR3 DNA sequence: TGTGCCAGCAGTTTTAAACAGGGAGGAGTCCAGACCCAGTACTTC. The full variable domain, its missing parts supplied by reference TRBV28 and TRBJ2-5, is DVKVTQSSRYLVKRTGEKVFLECVQDMDHENMFWYRQDPGLGLRLIYFSYDVKMKEKGDIPEGYSVSREKKERFSLILESASTNQTSMYLCASSFKQGGVQTQYFGPGTRLLVL.